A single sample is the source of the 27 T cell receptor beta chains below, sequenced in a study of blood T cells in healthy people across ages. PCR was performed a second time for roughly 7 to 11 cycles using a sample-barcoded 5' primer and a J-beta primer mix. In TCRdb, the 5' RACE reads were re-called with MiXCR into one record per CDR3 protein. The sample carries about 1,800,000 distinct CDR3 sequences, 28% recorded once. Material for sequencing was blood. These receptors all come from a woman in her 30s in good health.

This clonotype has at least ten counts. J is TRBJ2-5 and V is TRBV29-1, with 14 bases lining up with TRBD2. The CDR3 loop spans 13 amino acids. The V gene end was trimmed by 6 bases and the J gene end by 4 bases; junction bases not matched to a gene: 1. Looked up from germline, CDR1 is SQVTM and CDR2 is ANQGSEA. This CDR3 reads CSVGTSGGETQYF. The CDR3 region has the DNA TGCAGCGTAGGGACTAGCGGGGGAGAGACCCAGTACTTC.

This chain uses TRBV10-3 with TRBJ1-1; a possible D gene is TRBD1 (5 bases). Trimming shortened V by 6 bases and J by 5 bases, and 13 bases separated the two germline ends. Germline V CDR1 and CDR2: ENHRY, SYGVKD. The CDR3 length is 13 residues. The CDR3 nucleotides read TGTGCCATCAGAACGGGGGAGAGTACTGAAGCTTTCTTT. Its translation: CAIRTGESTEAFF.

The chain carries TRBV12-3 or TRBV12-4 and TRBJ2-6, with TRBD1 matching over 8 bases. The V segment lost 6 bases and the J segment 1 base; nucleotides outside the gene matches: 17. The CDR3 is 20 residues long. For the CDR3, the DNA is TGTGCCAGCAGCCGGACATTCCCTGGACAGGGCCTTTCTGGGGCCAACGTCCTGACTTTC. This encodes CASSRTFPGQGLSGANVLTF.

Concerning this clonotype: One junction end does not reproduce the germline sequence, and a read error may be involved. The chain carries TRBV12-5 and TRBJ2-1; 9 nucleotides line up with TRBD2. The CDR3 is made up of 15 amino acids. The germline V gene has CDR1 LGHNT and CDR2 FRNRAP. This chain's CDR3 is CAGGQRAGGRDEQFF. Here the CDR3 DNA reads TGTGCTGGTGGTCAAAGAGCGGGGGGAAGGGATGAGCAGTTCTTC. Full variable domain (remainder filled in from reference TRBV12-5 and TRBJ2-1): DARVTQTPRHKVTEMGQEVTMRCQPILGHNTVFWYRQTMMQGLELLAYFRNRAPLDDSGMPKDRFSAEMPDATLATLKIQPSEPRDSAVYFCAGGQRAGGRDEQFFGPGTRLTVL.

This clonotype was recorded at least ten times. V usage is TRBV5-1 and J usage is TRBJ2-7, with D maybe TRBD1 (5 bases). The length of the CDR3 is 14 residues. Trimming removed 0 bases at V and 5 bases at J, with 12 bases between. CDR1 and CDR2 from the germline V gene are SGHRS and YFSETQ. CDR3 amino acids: CASSLGTPRDEQYF. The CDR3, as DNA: TGCGCCAGCAGCTTGGGCACCCCCAGGGACGAGCAGTACTTC.

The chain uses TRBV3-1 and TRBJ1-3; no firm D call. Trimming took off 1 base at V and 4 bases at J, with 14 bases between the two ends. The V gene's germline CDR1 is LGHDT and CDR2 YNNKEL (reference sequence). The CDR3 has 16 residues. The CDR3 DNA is TGTGCCAGCAGCCAAGGCTCTCTCCAGAGCGGAAACACCATATATTTT. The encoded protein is CASSQGSLQSGNTIYF.

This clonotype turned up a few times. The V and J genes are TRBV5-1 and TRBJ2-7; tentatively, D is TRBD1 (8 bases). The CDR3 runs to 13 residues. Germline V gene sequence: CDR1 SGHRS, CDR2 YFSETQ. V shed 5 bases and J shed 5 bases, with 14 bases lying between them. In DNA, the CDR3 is TGCGCCAGCAGGACAGGGGAGGGGAACGAGCAGTACTTC. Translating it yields CASRTGEGNEQYF.

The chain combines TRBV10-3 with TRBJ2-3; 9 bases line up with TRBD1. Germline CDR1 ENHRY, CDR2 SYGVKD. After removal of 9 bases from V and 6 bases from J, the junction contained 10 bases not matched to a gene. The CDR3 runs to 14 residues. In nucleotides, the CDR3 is TGTGCCATTGAGGGACAGGGTACGGGGGATACGCAGTATTTT. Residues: CAIEGQGTGDTQYF.

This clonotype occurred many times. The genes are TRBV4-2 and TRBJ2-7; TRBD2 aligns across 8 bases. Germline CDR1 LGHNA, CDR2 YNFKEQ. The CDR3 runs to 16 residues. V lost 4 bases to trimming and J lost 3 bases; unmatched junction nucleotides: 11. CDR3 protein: CASSPGGQRGSYEQYF. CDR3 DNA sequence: TGTGCCAGCAGCCCCGGAGGCCAGCGGGGGAGCTACGAGCAGTACTTC.

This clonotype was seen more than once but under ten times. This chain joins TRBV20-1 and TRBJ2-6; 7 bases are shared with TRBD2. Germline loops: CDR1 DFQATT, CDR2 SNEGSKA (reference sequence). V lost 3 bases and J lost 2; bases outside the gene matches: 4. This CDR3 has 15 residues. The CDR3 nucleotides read TGCAGTGCTAGGAGGAGCGGGACTGGGGCCAACGTCCTGACTTTC. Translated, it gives CSARRSGTGANVLTF.

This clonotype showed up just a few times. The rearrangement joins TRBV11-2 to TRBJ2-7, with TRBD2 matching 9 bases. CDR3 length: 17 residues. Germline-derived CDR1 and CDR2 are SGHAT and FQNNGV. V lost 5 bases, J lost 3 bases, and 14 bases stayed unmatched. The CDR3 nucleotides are TGTGCCAGCAGCCCACGGGGGCTAGCGGGACTGAGCTACGAGCAGTACTTC. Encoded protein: CASSPRGLAGLSYEQYF.

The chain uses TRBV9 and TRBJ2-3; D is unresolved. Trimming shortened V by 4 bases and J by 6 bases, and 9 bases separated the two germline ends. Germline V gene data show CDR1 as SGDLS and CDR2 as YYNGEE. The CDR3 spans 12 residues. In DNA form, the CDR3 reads TGTGCCAGCAGCCCCGTCATTGATACGCAGTATTTT. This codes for CASSPVIDTQYF.

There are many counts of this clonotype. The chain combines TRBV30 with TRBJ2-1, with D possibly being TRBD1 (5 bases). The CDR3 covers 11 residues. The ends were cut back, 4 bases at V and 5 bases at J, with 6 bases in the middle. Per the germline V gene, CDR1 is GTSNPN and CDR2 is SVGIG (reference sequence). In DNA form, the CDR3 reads TGTGCCTGGAACAGGAACAATGAGCAGTTCTTC. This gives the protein CAWNRNNEQFF.

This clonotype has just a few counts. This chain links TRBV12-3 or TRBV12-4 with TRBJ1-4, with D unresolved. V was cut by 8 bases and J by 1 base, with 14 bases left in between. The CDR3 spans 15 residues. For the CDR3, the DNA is TGTGCCAGCTCCGCCCCGAGAGTAACTAATGAAAAACTGTTTTTT. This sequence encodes CASSAPRVTNEKLFF.

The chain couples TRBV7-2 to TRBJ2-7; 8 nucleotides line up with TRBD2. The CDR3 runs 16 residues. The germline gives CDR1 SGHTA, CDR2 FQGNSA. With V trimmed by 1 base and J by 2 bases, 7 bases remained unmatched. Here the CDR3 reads CASSLGGTRAPYEQYF. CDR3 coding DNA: TGTGCCAGCAGCTTAGGTGGGACTAGGGCCCCCTACGAGCAGTACTTC.

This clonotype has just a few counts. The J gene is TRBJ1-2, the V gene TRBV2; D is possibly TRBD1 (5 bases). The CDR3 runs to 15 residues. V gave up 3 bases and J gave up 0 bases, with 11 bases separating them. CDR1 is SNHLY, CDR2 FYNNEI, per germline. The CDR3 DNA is TGTGCCAGCAGTGACGTGGGGGGTCCTAACTATGGCTACACCTTC. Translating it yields CASSDVGGPNYGYTF.

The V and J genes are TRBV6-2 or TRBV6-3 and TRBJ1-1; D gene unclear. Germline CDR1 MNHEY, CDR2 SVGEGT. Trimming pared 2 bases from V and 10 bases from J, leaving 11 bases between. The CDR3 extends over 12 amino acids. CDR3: CASSYELGGAFF. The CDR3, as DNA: TGTGCCAGCAGTTACGAGTTGGGAGGAGCTTTCTTT.

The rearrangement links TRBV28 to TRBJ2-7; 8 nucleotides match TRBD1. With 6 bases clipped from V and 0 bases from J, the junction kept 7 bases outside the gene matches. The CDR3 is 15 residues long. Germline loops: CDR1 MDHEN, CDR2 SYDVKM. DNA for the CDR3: TGTGCCAGCAGAGAACAGGGGGTAGTCTCCTACGAGCAGTACTTC. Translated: CASREQGVVSYEQYF.

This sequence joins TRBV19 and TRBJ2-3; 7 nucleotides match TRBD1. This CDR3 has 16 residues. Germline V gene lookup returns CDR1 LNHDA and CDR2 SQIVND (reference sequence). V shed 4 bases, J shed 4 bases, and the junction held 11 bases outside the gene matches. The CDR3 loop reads CASSTARQGIPDTQYF. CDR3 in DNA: TGTGCCAGTAGTACCGCTAGACAGGGAATCCCAGATACGCAGTATTTT.

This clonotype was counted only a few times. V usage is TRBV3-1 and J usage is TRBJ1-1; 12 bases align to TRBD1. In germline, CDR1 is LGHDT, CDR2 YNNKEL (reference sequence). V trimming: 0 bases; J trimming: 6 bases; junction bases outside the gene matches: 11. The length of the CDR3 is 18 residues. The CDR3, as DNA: TGTGCCAGCAGCCAAGACCCCGGGACAGGGGGCATTTTCTCTGAAGCTTTCTTT. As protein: CASSQDPGTGGIFSEAFF.

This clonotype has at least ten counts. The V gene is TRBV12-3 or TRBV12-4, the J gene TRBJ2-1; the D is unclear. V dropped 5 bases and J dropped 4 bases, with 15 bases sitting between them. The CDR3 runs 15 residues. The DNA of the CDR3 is TGTGCCAGCAGTCTCGACTCACTCCTATACAATGAGCAGTTCTTC. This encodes CASSLDSLLYNEQFF.

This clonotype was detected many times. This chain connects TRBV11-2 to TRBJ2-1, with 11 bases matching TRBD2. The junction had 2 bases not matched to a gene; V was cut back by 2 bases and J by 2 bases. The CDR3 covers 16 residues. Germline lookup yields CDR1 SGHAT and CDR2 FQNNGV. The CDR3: CASSLQGLAAYNEQFF. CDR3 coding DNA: TGTGCCAGCAGCTTACAGGGACTAGCGGCCTACAATGAGCAGTTCTTC.

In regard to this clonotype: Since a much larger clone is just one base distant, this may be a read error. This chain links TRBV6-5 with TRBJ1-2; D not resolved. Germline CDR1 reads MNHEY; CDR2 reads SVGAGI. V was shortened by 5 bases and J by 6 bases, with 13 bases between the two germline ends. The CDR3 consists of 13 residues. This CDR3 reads CASSTARWNGYTF. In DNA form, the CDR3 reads TGTGCCAGCAGTACCGCCCGGTGGAATGGCTACACCTTC.

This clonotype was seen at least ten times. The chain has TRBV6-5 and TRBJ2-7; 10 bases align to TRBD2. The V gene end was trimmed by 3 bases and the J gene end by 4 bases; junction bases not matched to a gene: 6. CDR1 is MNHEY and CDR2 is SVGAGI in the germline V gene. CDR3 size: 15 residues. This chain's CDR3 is CASSYGPSGSYEQYF. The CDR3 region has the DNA TGTGCCAGCAGTTATGGTCCTAGCGGGAGTTACGAGCAGTACTTC.

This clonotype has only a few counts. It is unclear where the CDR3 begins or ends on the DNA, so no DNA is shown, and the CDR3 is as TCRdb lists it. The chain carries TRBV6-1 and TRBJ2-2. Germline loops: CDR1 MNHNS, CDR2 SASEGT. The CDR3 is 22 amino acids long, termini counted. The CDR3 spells CASSEARNTAYEQYFGAGELFF.

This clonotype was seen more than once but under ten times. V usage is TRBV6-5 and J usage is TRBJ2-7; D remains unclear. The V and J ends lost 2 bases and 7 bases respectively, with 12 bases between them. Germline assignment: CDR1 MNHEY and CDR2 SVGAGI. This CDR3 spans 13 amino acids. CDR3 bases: TGTGCCAGCAGTTACCGGCAGGCGAGGGAGCAGTACTTC. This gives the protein CASSYRQAREQYF.

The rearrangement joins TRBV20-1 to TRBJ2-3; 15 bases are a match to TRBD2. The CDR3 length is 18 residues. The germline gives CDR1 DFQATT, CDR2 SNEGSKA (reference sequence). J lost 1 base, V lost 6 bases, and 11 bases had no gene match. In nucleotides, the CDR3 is TGCAGTGCCAACCTAGGACTAGCGGGAGGGATCGGCACAGATACGCAGTATTTT. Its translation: CSANLGLAGGIGTDTQYF.